This TCR beta chain was found in a study of T cells in Graves' hyperthyroidism and ophthalmopathy. Study-level points and caveats: Ophthalmopathy was told apart from stable hyperthyroidism by a 13 V-J model. Most clonotypes that expanded in the thyroid above 0.001 also showed up in blood.

Across 18 months, stable Graves' hyperthyroidism was marked by no progression to ophthalmopathy. Cells are PBMCs isolated from roughly 9.2 ml of fresh blood. Remarks on this clonotype: The target antigen is unknown. No conserved phenylalanine or tryptophan ends this CDR3, so it is likely a read error.

Regions amplified from RNA transcripts were the TCR beta CDR3 regions. Researchers ran a first-round RT-PCR on the TCR CDR3 using the HTBI primer set. TCRdb re-called the multiplex PCR reads with MiXCR, one entry per CDR3 protein. The sample carries 470,000 or so distinct CDR3 sequences, around 21% recorded once. The CDR3 runs to 11 residues. From germline, CDR1 is MNHEY and CDR2 SVGEGT. The sequence was obtained from a man aged 18 to 30 with Graves' hyperthyroidism. The V call is TRBV6-2 or TRBV6-3, the J call TRBJ2-7; D is unclear. What was sequenced was blood. The CDR3 DNA is TGTGCTAGCAGTTCGAATTACGAGCAGTACTAC. The encoded protein is CASSSNYEQYY.